This T cell receptor (beta chain) was retrieved from a study of CD4 and CD8 cells across lung adenocarcinoma regions. The patients had localized lung adenocarcinoma, a non-small cell subtype. From the PCR reads, TCRdb called clonotypes with MiXCR, one entry per CDR3 protein. The sample records about 11,000 distinct CDR3 sequences, around 59% being singletons. This TCR derives from a male donor with lung adenocarcinoma. The CD4 and CD8 labels of this study may be unreliable. Sequencing used CD8+ T cells from the margin of a lung tumor.

The CDR3 protein is CASSLTSGGLTDTQYF. The CDR3 nucleotides read TGTGCCAGCAGCTTGACTAGCGGGGGGCTCACAGATACGCAGTATTTT. The chain has TRBV7-2 and TRBJ2-3; 13 nucleotides agree with TRBD2. CDR3 length: 16 amino acids. J gave up 2 bases and V 3 bases, and 2 bases lay outside the gene matches. Germline V CDR1 and CDR2: SGHTA, FQGNSA.